Listed below are T cell receptor beta chains from one sample, sequenced in a study of identical twins. TCRdb analysed the 5' RACE reads with MiXCR anew, one entry per CDR3 protein. Of 1,800,000 or so distinct CDR3 sequences listed, about 30% are singletons. Sequencing was done on a sample of cord blood. The source of these receptors is a newborn girl in good health. CDR3s include the opening cysteine and the closing phenylalanine or tryptophan. The order of the fields is J gene, D gene, V gene, clone size, CDR3 DNA, CDR3 protein. D genes are given only for firm matches. Size is omitted from some rows. Given values are once, few, many or a class for expanded clones.

TRBJ2-1,-,TRBV12-3/TRBV12-4,few,TGTGCCAGCAGTTTGGGGGCTAGCGCCTACAATGAGCAGTTCTTC,CASSLGASAYNEQFF
TRBJ2-5,-,TRBV4-2,-,TGTGCCAGCAGCCCCGAGGTCCCCAGGGATGGGGAGACCCAGTACTTC,CASSPEVPRDGETQYF
TRBJ1-6,TRBD1,TRBV14,-,TGTGCCAGCAGCCCAACAGGGGGGTGTTTTTCACCCCTCCACTTT,CASSPTGGCFSPLHF
TRBJ1-6,-,TRBV3-1,once,TGTGCCAGCAGCCAGGGGGCCTTTAATTCACCCCTCCACTTT,CASSQGAFNSPLHF
TRBJ2-7,-,TRBV2,few,TGTGCCAGCAGTGAGCACCCCTACGAGCAGTACTTC,CASSEHPYEQYF
TRBJ1-5,TRBD1,TRBV6-1,-,TGTGCCAGCAGGATTGACAGGGAGAATCAGCCCCAGCATTTT,CASRIDRENQPQHF
TRBJ1-4,TRBD1,TRBV6-1,few,TGTGCCAGCAGTGTACAACCGGGACAGGCTTCTAATGAAAAACTGTTTTTT,CASSVQPGQASNEKLFF
TRBJ1-5,-,TRBV12-3/TRBV12-4,many,TGTGCCAGCAGTTTAAGGTCAGGGAATCAGCCCCAGCATTTT,CASSLRSGNQPQHF
TRBJ2-1,TRBD2,TRBV4-1,-,TGCGCCAGCAGCCAAGATCTCGGCCTAGCGGGGAGCCAGTTCTTC,CASSQDLGLAGSQFF
TRBJ1-2,-,TRBV6-5,many,TGTGCCACCCTACTCCGGATCTATGGCTACACCTTC,CATLLRIYGYTF
TRBJ2-3,-,TRBV6-1,-,TGTGCCAGCAGTAGTACACCCCGGGACTGCTGCACAGATACGCAGTATTTT,CASSSTPRDCCTDTQYF
TRBJ1-1,-,TRBV11-2,-,TGTGCCAGCAGCTTAGGGGTGCGCACTGAAGCTTTCTTT,CASSLGVRTEAFF
TRBJ1-6,-,TRBV7-6,-,TGTGCCAGCAGCTTAAGGGTCCAGGAGGCACCCCTCCACTTT,CASSLRVQEAPLHF
TRBJ2-7,-,TRBV20-1,-,TGCAGTGCTAGTCCCAGGAGTATATCCGAGCAGTACTTC,CSASPRSISEQYF
TRBJ2-3,-,TRBV29-1,many,TGCAGCGTTGAAGGTGACGGGTCTGGCACAGATACGCAGTATTTT,CSVEGDGSGTDTQYF
TRBJ2-1,-,TRBV4-2,-,TGTGCCAGCGGCCAAGATCGGCCGGGCGAGCAGTTCTTC,CASGQDRPGEQFF
TRBJ2-1,TRBD2,TRBV20-1,-,TGCAGTGCTAGAGATTGGGGGTGGACTAGCTTTTCCAATGAGCAGTTCTTC,CSARDWGWTSFSNEQFF
TRBJ2-7,-,TRBV6-6,-,TGTGCCAGCAGTTGGGGGGAGTTCGAGCAGTACTTC,CASSWGEFEQYF
TRBJ1-1,TRBD1,TRBV7-8,few,TGTGCCAGCAGCTTCCGTCGGGCAGGGGGGAGCACTGAAGCTTTCTTT,CASSFRRAGGSTEAFF
TRBJ2-7,TRBD1,TRBV12-3/TRBV12-4,-,TGTGCCAGCAGGAACGGACAGGGGGCTAACGAGCAGTACTTC,CASRNGQGANEQYF
TRBJ2-7,-,TRBV4-2,-,TGTGCCAGCAGCCAAGGAGAACAGGGGGGGAACTACGAGCAGTACTTC,CASSQGEQGGNYEQYF
TRBJ1-4,TRBD1,TRBV20-1,-,TGCAGTGCCACTACAGGGGGCCCCAATGAAAAACTGTTTTTT,CSATTGGPNEKLFF
TRBJ2-7,TRBD1,TRBV20-1,-,TGCAGTGCACCTAGGACAGGGAACTACGAGCAGTACTTC,CSAPRTGNYEQYF
TRBJ2-3,-,TRBV10-3,-,TGTGCCATCAGTGCCCCAGGGAAGCCCGGCACAGATACGCAGTATTTT,CAISAPGKPGTDTQYF
TRBJ1-2,-,TRBV7-2,-,TGTGCCAGCAGCTCCATGTGGACCGATTATGGCTACACCTTC,CASSSMWTDYGYTF
TRBJ2-1,-,TRBV3-1,many,TGTGCCAGCATGCCGGCCGGCAGCTCCTACAATGAGCAGTTCTTC,CASMPAGSSYNEQFF
TRBJ2-3,-,TRBV7-9,many,TGTGCCAGCAGCTCCCGACTTAAGACAGCCTCCAATACGCAGTATTTT,CASSSRLKTASNTQYF
TRBJ2-1,-,TRBV29-1,many,TGCAGCGTTGGAGGCGTAGAGCAGTTCTTC,CSVGGVEQFF
TRBJ2-7,-,TRBV20-1,-,TGCAGTGCTAGAGATTTGGTGGGGTACTCCTACAATGAGCAGTACTTC,CSARDLVGYSYNEQYF
TRBJ2-7,TRBD2,TRBV11-2,-,TGTGCCAGCAGCTTAGAAGGCGGGGGGGCACGGTACGAGCAGTACTTC,CASSLEGGGARYEQYF
TRBJ2-1,-,TRBV7-9,-,TGTGCCAGCAGCTGGGGGCCCTTAGGGGATCATGAGCAGTTCTTC,CASSWGPLGDHEQFF
TRBJ2-5,-,TRBV9,few,TGTGCCAGCAGCGGACAGGTACACCAAGAGACCCAGTACTTC,CASSGQVHQETQYF
TRBJ2-1,TRBD2,TRBV5-1,-,TGCGCCAGCTTCACTAGCGGGGGGTGGTCGAGGAATGAGCAGTTCTTC,CASFTSGGWSRNEQFF
TRBJ1-5,TRBD1,TRBV3-1,few,TGTGCCAGCTCACAGGGGTTAGGCAATCAGCCCCAGCATTTT,CASSQGLGNQPQHF
TRBJ2-1,-,TRBV28,many,TGTGCCAGCAGTTCACCACCGTCCAATGAGCAGTTCTTC,CASSSPPSNEQFF
TRBJ1-1,-,TRBV3-1,many,TGTGCCAGCAGCCAAGACTCAGGGAACACTGAAGCTTTCTTT,CASSQDSGNTEAFF
TRBJ2-3,TRBD1,TRBV6-5,-,TGTGCCAGCAGTTCCGCTAGGGACAGACGCACAGATACGCAGTATTTT,CASSSARDRRTDTQYF
TRBJ2-5,TRBD2,TRBV27,-,TGTGCCGGCGTGGGACTAGGGGCGGGAGAGACCCAGTACTTC,CAGVGLGAGETQYF
TRBJ2-1,-,TRBV28,-,TGTGCCAGCGGTTCCCCCTGGGGGAGTAACTACAATGAGCAGTTCTTC,CASGSPWGSNYNEQFF
TRBJ2-1,-,TRBV24-1,many,TGTGCCACCAGGGATGGGTACAATGAGCAGTTCTTC,CATRDGYNEQFF
TRBJ1-2,-,TRBV6-1,once,TGTGCCGGCAGTGAAAGGCCGGGTTCAAACTATGGCTACACCTTC,CAGSERPGSNYGYTF
TRBJ1-2,TRBD1,TRBV20-1,few,TGCAGTGCTGAACAGGGGCGGTATGGCTACACCTTC,CSAEQGRYGYTF
TRBJ2-7,-,TRBV20-1,many,TGCAGTGCGTCCCGACAGCTCCAATTCGGCTCCTACGAGCAGTACTTC,CSASRQLQFGSYEQYF
TRBJ2-3,TRBD2,TRBV5-1,few,TGCGCCAGCAGCTTGGCCGATGGGGGAGGGAGCACAGATACGCAGTATTTT,CASSLADGGGSTDTQYF
TRBJ1-2,-,TRBV12-3/TRBV12-4,few,TGTGCCAGCAGTTTCCAATCGCCGACAGGTTCCTATGGCTACACCTTC,CASSFQSPTGSYGYTF
TRBJ2-3,-,TRBV15,few,TGTGCCACCAGCAGGGACCTCCCGGTGGATACGCAGTATTTT,CATSRDLPVDTQYF
TRBJ1-1,-,TRBV9,-,TGTGCCAGCAGCGTAGACATGGCGAACACTGAAGCTTTCTTT,CASSVDMANTEAFF